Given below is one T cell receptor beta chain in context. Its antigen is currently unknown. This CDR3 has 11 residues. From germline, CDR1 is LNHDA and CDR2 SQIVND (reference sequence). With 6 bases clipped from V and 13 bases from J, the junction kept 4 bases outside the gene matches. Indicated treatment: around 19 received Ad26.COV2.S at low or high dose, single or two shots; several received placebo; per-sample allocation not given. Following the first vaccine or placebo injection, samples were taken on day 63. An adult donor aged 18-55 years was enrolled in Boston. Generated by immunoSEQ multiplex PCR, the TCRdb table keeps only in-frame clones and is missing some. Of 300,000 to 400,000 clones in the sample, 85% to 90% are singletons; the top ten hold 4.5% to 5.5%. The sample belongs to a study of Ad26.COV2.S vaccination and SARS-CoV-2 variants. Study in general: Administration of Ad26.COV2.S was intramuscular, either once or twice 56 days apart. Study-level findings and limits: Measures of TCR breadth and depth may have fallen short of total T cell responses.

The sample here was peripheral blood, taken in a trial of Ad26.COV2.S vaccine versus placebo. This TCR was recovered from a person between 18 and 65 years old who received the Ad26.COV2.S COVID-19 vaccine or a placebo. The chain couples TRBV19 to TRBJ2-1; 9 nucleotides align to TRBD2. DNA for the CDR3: TGTGCCAGTAGGCAAGGGACTAGCCAGTTCTTC. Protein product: CASRQGTSQFF.